The text below deals with one T cell receptor beta chain. No antigen is known for it. Only in-frame clones appear in the TCRdb table, and some are missing; sequencing was by immunoSEQ multiplex PCR. The table includes about 66,000 clones, around four fifths detected once. This entry belongs to a study of vaccination effects on CD4 cells after COVID-19. Antigen-specific CD4+ T cells were expanded with viral peptide pools in the ViraFEST assay before sequencing. Cells that had been cultured for roughly eleven days were the source of isolated CD4+ T cells. Two doses of BNT162b2 or mRNA-1273 vaccine were administered to participants. The authors exchanged half the medium for IL-2 medium on days 3 and 7. Germline V gene sequence: CDR1 MNHEY, CDR2 SMNVEV (reference sequence). CDR3 length equals 15 residues. Trimming cost V 6 bases and J 6 bases; bases outside gene matches: 12.

Sample: CD4+ T cells from PBMCs cultured with HCoV-OC43 spike peptides, taken after COVID-19 vaccination. Subset noted: HCoV-OC43 spike overlapping peptide pool stimulation. This chain links TRBV27 with TRBJ2-7; 9 bases match TRBD1. This receptor was identified in a human donor who received a COVID-19 vaccine. DNA for the CDR3: TGTGCCAGCAGATCGAAACCCCCGGGACAGGGCGAGCAGTACGTC. This translates into CASRSKPPGQGEQYV.